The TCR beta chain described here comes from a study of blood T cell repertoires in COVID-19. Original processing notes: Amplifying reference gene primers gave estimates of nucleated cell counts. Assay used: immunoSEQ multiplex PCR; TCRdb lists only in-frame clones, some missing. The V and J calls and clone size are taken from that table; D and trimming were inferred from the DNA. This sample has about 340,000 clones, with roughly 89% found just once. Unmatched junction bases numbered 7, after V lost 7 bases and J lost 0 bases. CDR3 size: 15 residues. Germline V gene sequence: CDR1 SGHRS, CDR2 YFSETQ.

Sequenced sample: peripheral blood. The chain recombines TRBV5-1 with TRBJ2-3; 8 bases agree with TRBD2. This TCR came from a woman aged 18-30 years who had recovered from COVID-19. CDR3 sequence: CASGTASGSTDTQYF. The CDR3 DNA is TGCGCCAGCGGTACGGCTAGCGGGAGCACAGATACGCAGTATTTT.